This T cell receptor beta chain was sequenced for a study of response to subunit inactivated influenza vaccine. Study-level points and caveats: The authors offered the suggestion that each seasonal influenza vaccination recruits few new T cells.

TCRdb redid the calling of the RT-PCR reads with MiXCR, one entry per CDR3 protein. Among some 600,000 distinct CDR3 sequences listed, around 15% were seen once. This clonotype was seen at least ten times. The antigen remains undetermined. The sequence derives from a man aged 45 to 65 who received an inactivated influenza vaccine. This material consisted of PBMCs from blood, taken around 14 days before vaccination.

CDR3: CASSSTLAGGSDTQYF. As DNA, the CDR3 is TGTGCCAGCAGCTCGACACTAGCGGGAGGGTCTGATACGCAGTATTTT. The chain carries TRBV7-6 and TRBJ2-3, with TRBD2 matching over 13 bases. The CDR3 length is 16 residues. With V trimmed by 4 bases and J by 6 bases, 7 bases remained unmatched. Germline loops: CDR1 SGHVS, CDR2 FNYEAQ.